The clone carrying this TCR beta chain was seen a single time. The antigen is unknown. An end of the junction differs from the germline gene, which may be a read error. Though probably carrying unrecorded immune exposures, donors were nominally healthy at sampling. This record comes from a study of cytomegalovirus exposure and HLA in healthy donors. Findings and limits, study-wide: In a later analysis, TCR association rates varied by HLA locus: DRB1 most, HLA-C fewest.

This CDR3 comprises 12 residues. Germline V gene lookup returns CDR1 SEHNR and CDR2 FQNEAQ (reference sequence). With 60 Vbeta and 13 Jbeta primers, the PCR was carried out. Profiling relied on immunoSEQ multiplex PCR, and the TCRdb table lists in-frame clones only, not all of them. This sample carries about 160,000 clones, about four fifths of them seen once, and the ten largest clones take approximately 0.78%. This chain links TRBV7-9 with TRBJ1-1; D remains ambiguous. The source of this sequence is a woman under 30 in good health and CMV-seronegative. The material sequenced was PBMCs. The CDR3 nucleotides read TGTTCCAGCACCACCTCCGGGGTTGGAGCTTTCTTT. Amino acids: CSSTTSGVGAFF.